The 18 T cell receptor beta chains presented below share a single source sample, sequenced in a study of read filtering for tumor transcriptome and immune sequencing. From approximately 400 ng of RNA, a library with molecular barcoded alpha/delta and beta/gamma adaptors was made. One entry per CDR3 protein results from TCRdb running MiXCR on the reads. Here the sample spans some 120,000 distinct CDR3 sequences, 10% to 15% being singletons. Specimen: a population of CD138-negative cells sorted from bone marrow. Receptors were obtained from a donor at least 40 years old with multiple myeloma.

Ten or more counts support this clonotype. V and J are TRBV10-3 and TRBJ2-1, with 11 bases matching TRBD2. The V segment lost 0 bases and the J segment 8 bases; nucleotides outside the gene matches: 3. The CDR3 spans 15 residues. Germline CDR1 is ENHRY and CDR2 is SYGVKD. CDR3 in amino acids: CAISESTSGSDEQFF. In nucleotides, the CDR3 is TGTGCCATCAGTGAGTCTACTAGCGGGAGCGATGAGCAGTTCTTC.

This clonotype was counted many times. This sequence joins TRBV10-3 and TRBJ2-1, with 10 bases identical to TRBD2. This CDR3 spans 15 amino acids. The V gene's germline CDR1 is ENHRY and CDR2 SYGVKD. Trimming at V came to 2 bases and at J to 5 bases, leaving 3 bases not matched to a gene. CDR3 in DNA: TGTGCCATCAGTGAGGAACTAGCGGGGAACAATGAGCAGTTCTTC. It encodes CAISEELAGNNEQFF.

This clonotype was counted at least ten times. The chain carries TRBV20-1 and TRBJ2-1; 10 bases fit TRBD2. The V segment lost 4 bases and the J segment 7 bases; nucleotides outside the gene matches: 7. This CDR3 is 14 amino acids long. CDR1 is DFQATT, CDR2 SNEGSKA, per germline (reference sequence). As DNA, the CDR3 is TGCAGTGCTACGAGCGGGAGGGTATTTAATGAGCAGTTCTTC. Amino acid sequence: CSATSGRVFNEQFF.

This clonotype was picked up many times. This chain joins TRBV18 and TRBJ2-3; no clear D gene. The CDR3 spans 12 residues. Germline CDR1 and CDR2: KGHSH and LQKENI. V was shortened by 3 bases and J by 6 bases, with 7 bases between the two germline ends. This CDR3 reads CASSPSGDTQYF. CDR3 DNA: TGTGCCAGCTCACCGTCAGGTGATACGCAGTATTTT.

This clonotype appeared many times. CDR3 bases: TGTGCCAGCAGCTTGACTAGCGGGAGACCGGCAGATACGCAGTATTTT. Its translation is CASSLTSGRPADTQYF. The chain combines TRBV7-9 with TRBJ2-3; 12 bases are a match to TRBD2. CDR1 is SEHNR, CDR2 FQNEAQ, per germline (reference sequence). The V segment lost 3 bases and the J segment 4 bases; nucleotides outside the gene matches: 5. The CDR3 sequence is 16 residues long.

This clonotype was seen ten or more times. The V gene is TRBV12-3 or TRBV12-4, the J gene TRBJ2-3, with D unresolved. V dropped 0 bases and J dropped 2 bases, with 3 bases sitting between them. The CDR3 loop spans 13 amino acids. The chain's CDR3 is CASSLADTDTQYF. Here the CDR3 DNA reads TGTGCCAGCAGTTTAGCAGACACAGATACGCAGTATTTT.

The chain has TRBV27 and TRBJ1-1; no reliable D call. The CDR3 covers 14 residues. In germline, CDR1 is MNHEY, CDR2 SMNVEV (reference sequence). The CDR3 DNA is TGTGCGAGAAGCTCCATAGTCCCAGGAACTGAAGCTTTCTTT. Encoded protein: CARSSIVPGTEAFF.

This clonotype appeared many times. This chain uses TRBV7-9 with TRBJ2-7; 8 positions agree with TRBD1. The CDR3 runs 11 residues. V lost 8 bases to trimming and J lost 4 bases; unmatched junction nucleotides: 1. The germline V gene encodes CDR1 SEHNR and CDR2 FQNEAQ (reference sequence). This CDR3 reads CASGQGYEQYF. The DNA of the CDR3 is TGTGCCAGCGGACAGGGTTACGAGCAGTACTTC.

This clonotype has ten or more counts. This chain uses TRBV5-1 with TRBJ2-1, with a possible D match to TRBD2 (5 bases). CDR1 is SGHRS and CDR2 is YFSETQ in the germline V gene. Between the trimmed V and J ends, which lost 1 base and 3 bases, there was a span of 11 bases. The CDR3 contains 15 residues. CDR3 DNA sequence: TGCGCCAGCAGCTTGACATGGACTCACTACAATGAGCAGTTCTTC. Amino acids: CASSLTWTHYNEQFF.

V gene TRBV11-2 combines with J gene TRBJ1-1; no definite D call. Germline assignment: CDR1 SGHAT and CDR2 FQNNGV. The CDR3 has 18 residues. V lost 2 bases and J lost 4, with 23 bases in between. Written as DNA, the CDR3 is TGTGCCAGCAGCTTATCTGCGAGCGGCCAAGCCTCGGGCACTGAAGCTTTCTTT. Translating gives CASSLSASGQASGTEAFF.

This clonotype was counted many times. The chain uses TRBV30 and TRBJ2-1; D gene unclear. Germline lookup yields CDR1 GTSNPN and CDR2 SVGIG (reference sequence). The V gene lost 4 bases and the J gene lost 10 bases, with 8 bases spanning the gap. CDR3 length equals 10 residues. The CDR3 spells CAWTTVEQFF. CDR3 DNA sequence: TGTGCCTGGACTACCGTGGAGCAGTTCTTC.

CDR3: CSAKSSNTDTQYF. CDR3 nucleotides: TGCAGTGCAAAATCTAGTAACACAGATACGCAGTATTTT. The chain combines TRBV20-1 with TRBJ2-3; D ambiguous. CDR3 length: 13 amino acids. CDR1 DFQATT and CDR2 SNEGSKA come from the germline V gene (reference sequence). V shed 6 bases and J shed 2 bases, with 12 bases lying between them.

The V gene is TRBV7-2, the J gene TRBJ1-5; D is unresolved. Trimming removed 6 bases from V and 0 bases from J, with 12 bases in between. Looked up from germline, CDR1 is SGHTA and CDR2 is FQGNSA. This CDR3 has 15 residues. The CDR3 spells CASSPDGYSNQPQHF. Here the CDR3 DNA reads TGTGCCAGCAGTCCGGACGGATATAGCAATCAGCCCCAGCATTTT.

This clonotype occurred many times. The V gene is TRBV29-1, the J gene TRBJ2-1; D remains unclear. V dropped 1 base and J dropped 7 bases, with 17 bases sitting between them. Germline loops: CDR1 SQVTM, CDR2 ANQGSEA. The CDR3 loop spans 15 amino acids. This CDR3 is CSVEVASYLRNEQFF. CDR3 bases: TGCAGCGTTGAAGTTGCATCGTACCTGCGAAATGAGCAGTTCTTC.

This clonotype showed up many times. The genes are TRBV29-1 and TRBJ1-1; D gene ambiguous. The V end was cut by 7 bases, the J end by 3 bases, with 15 bases between. Per the germline V gene, CDR1 is SQVTM and CDR2 is ANQGSEA. The CDR3 loop spans 13 amino acids. CDR3 sequence reads: CSAEDGPYTEAFF. CDR3 DNA sequence: TGCAGCGCAGAAGATGGACCTTACACTGAAGCTTTCTTT.

The chain recombines TRBV20-1 with TRBJ1-5, with D uncertain. Trimming stripped 1 base from V and 1 base from J, with 14 bases between. Germline V lookup: CDR1 DFQATT, CDR2 SNEGSKA (reference sequence). The CDR3 runs 16 residues. The CDR3 nucleotides read TGCAGTGCTAGAGGGTTTCGGGAGGTGAGCAATCAGCCCCAGCATTTT. This encodes CSARGFREVSNQPQHF.

Many counts were recorded for this clonotype. The rearrangement joins TRBV7-3 to TRBJ2-1; 14 bases line up with TRBD2. Trimming took 5 bases from V and 8 from J; bases not matched to a gene: 2. The CDR3 has 14 residues. From germline, CDR1 is SGHTA and CDR2 FQGTGA. CDR3 residues: CASSLGLAGDEQFF. DNA of the CDR3: TGTGCCAGCAGCCTGGGACTAGCGGGAGATGAGCAGTTCTTC.

This clonotype came up many times. The V and J genes are TRBV6-5 and TRBJ2-7, with D unresolved. CDR3 length: 13 residues. The V gene lost 2 bases and the J gene lost 4 bases, with 9 bases spanning the gap. CDR1 MNHEY and CDR2 SVGAGI come from the germline V gene. The CDR3 coding sequence is TGTGCCAGCAGTTACCCCAAGGTGTACGAGCAGTACTTC. Translation: CASSYPKVYEQYF.